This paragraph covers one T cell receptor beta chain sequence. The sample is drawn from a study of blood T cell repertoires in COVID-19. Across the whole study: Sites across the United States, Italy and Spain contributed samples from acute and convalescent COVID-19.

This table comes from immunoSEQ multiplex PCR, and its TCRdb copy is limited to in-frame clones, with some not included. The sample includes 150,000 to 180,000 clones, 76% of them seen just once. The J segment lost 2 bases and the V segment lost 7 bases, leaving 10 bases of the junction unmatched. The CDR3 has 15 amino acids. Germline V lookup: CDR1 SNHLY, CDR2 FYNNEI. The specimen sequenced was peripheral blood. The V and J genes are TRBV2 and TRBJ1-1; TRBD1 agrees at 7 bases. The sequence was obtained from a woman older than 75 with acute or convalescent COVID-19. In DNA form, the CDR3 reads TGTGCCAGCACCGAGGATCGGGACAGCAACACTGAAGCTTTCTTT. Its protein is CASTEDRDSNTEAFF.